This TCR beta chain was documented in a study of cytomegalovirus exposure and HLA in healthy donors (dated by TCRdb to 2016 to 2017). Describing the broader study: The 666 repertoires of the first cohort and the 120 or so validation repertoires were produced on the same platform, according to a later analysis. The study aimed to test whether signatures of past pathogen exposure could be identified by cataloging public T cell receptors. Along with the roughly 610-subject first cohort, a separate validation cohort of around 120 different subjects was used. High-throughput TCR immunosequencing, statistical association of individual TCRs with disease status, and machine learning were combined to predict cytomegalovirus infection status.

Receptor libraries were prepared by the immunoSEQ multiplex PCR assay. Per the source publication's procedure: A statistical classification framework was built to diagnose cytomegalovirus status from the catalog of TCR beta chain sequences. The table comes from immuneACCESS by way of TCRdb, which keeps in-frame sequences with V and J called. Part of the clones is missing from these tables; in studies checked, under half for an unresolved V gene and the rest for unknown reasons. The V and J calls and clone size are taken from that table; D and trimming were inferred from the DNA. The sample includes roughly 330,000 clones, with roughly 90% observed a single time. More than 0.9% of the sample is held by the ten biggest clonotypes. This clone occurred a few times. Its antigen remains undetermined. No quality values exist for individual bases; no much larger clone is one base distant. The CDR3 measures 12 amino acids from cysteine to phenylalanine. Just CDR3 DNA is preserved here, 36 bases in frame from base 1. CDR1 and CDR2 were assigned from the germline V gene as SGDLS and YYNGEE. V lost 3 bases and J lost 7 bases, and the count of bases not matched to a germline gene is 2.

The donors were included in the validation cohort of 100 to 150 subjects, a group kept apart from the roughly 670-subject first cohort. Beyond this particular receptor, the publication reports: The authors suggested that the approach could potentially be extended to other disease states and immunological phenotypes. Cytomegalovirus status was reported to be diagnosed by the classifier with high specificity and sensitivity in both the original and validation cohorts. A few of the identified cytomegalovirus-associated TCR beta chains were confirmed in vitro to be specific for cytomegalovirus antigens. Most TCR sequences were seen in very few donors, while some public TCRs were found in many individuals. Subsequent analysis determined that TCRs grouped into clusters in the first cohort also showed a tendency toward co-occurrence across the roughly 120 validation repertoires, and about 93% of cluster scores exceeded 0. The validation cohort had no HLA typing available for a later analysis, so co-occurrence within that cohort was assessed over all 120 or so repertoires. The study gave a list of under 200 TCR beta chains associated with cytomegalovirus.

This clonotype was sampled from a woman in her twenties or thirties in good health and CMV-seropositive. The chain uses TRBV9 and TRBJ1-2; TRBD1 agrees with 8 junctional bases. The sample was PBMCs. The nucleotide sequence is TGTGCCAGCAGCGGGACAGGGAGTGGCTACACCTTC. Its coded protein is CASSGTGSGYTF.